This T cell receptor (beta chain) was captured in a study of cytomegalovirus exposure and HLA in healthy donors. General study points: Roughly uniform sequencing depth across donors was assumed, possibly incorrectly. Per published accounts, TCR beta sequences correctly predicted the HLA-A and HLA-B alleles of most subjects.

V was clipped by 0 bases and J by 6 bases, with 20 bases between them. Germline loops: CDR1 MDHEN, CDR2 SYDVKM. The CDR3 length is 17 residues. The PCR contained 60 Vbeta and 13 Jbeta primers. As handled by the study authors: Approximately 87 million unique TCR beta chains, roughly 11 million shared, were counted in a later analysis. This table comes from immunoSEQ multiplex PCR, and its TCRdb copy is limited to in-frame clones, with some not included. V, J and clone size are taken as reported in that table, and D and trimming were inferred from the DNA itself. The repertoire holds some 130,000 clones, with around 80% as singletons. Details on this clone: Its antigen is not known.

This chain links TRBV28 with TRBJ1-2; D is unclear. Sequenced input: PBMCs. This clonotype originated in a man aged 35 to 55 in good health and CMV-seropositive. The CDR3 here is CASSLWTLGSISDGYTF. DNA for the CDR3: TGTGCCAGCAGTTTATGGACCCTCGGGTCAATCTCAGATGGCTACACCTTC.